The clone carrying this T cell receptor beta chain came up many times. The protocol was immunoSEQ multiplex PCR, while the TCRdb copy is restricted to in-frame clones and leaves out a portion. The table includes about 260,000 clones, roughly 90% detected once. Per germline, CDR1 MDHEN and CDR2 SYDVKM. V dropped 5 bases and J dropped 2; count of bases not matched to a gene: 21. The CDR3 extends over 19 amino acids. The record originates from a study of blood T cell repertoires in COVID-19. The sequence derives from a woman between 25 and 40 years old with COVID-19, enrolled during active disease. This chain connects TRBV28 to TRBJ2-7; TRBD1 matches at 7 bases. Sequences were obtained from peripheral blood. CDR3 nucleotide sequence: TGTGCCAGCAGTCCAGACGCCCCTTCCAAGACAGGGTGGACCTACGAGCAGTACTTC. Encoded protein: CASSPDAPSKTGWTYEQYF.